This entry lists 23 T cell receptor beta chains sequenced from one sample in a study of cytomegalovirus exposure and HLA in healthy donors. The primer mix had 60 Vbeta and 13 Jbeta primers. Sequenced by immunoSEQ multiplex PCR; TCRdb stores in-frame clones only, minus some. Of approximately 110,000 clones listed, just under 75% are singletons. The material sequenced was PBMCs. The receptor source for this set is a man aged 50 to 59 in good health and CMV-seropositive.

The chain uses TRBV7-2 and TRBJ2-3; TRBD1 matches 9 bases. CDR3 length: 14 amino acids. Trimming removed 5 bases from V and 4 bases from J; junction bases left unmatched: 4. Looked up from germline, CDR1 is SGHTA and CDR2 is FQGNSA. The CDR3 nucleotides are TGTGCCAGCAGCCTAACAGGGGGCGCAGATACGCAGTATTTT. It encodes CASSLTGGADTQYF.

This chain links TRBV2 with TRBJ2-3; D gene uncertain. Looked up from germline, CDR1 is SNHLY and CDR2 is FYNNEI. The CDR3 covers 16 residues. Between the trimmed V and J ends, which lost 2 bases and 0 bases, there was a span of 12 bases. CDR3 loop: CASSEYTAGSTDTQYF. Here the CDR3 DNA reads TGTGCCAGCAGTGAATATACTGCAGGTAGCACAGATACGCAGTATTTT.

The rearrangement links TRBV7-2 to TRBJ1-1; 7 nucleotides match TRBD1. The germline V gene has CDR1 SGHTA and CDR2 FQGNSA. V was clipped by 5 bases and J by 4 bases; unmatched bases: 4. CDR3 length: 13 residues. The CDR3 region has the DNA TGTGCCAGCAGCGCACAGGGGAGCACTGAAGCTTTCTTT. It specifies CASSAQGSTEAFF.

The V gene is TRBV14, the J gene TRBJ2-7; no reliable D call. The CDR3 has 15 residues. V was clipped by 1 base and J by 2 bases, with 12 bases between them. CDR1 is SGHDN and CDR2 is FVKESK in the germline V gene. The CDR3 DNA follows: TGTGCCAGCAGCCAAGGTTCTCAGGCGACCTACGAGCAGTACTTC. Its translation: CASSQGSQATYEQYF.

The chain is built from TRBV7-6 and TRBJ1-2; D may be TRBD1 (6 bases). The CDR3 totals 14 residues. V shed 2 bases and J shed 3 bases, with 10 bases lying between them. Looked up from germline, CDR1 is SGHVS and CDR2 is FNYEAQ. The CDR3 sequence: CASSLIPGDYGYTF. CDR3 nucleotide sequence: TGTGCCAGCAGCTTAATCCCAGGGGACTATGGCTACACCTTC.

This chain's CDR3 is CASSIGTGGYNEQFF. CDR3 DNA sequence: TGTGCCAGTAGTATCGGGACAGGGGGTTACAATGAGCAGTTCTTC. The chain joins TRBV19 to TRBJ2-1, with TRBD1 matching 11 bases. With 3 bases clipped from V and 4 bases from J, the junction kept 2 bases outside the gene matches. There are 15 residues in the CDR3. Germline V gives CDR1 LNHDA, CDR2 SQIVND (reference sequence).

The rearrangement links TRBV7-7 to TRBJ2-7; 13 nucleotides agree with TRBD2. V shed 5 bases, J shed 7 bases, and the junction held 8 bases outside the gene matches. Germline-derived CDR1 and CDR2 are SSHAT and FNYEAQ (reference sequence). CDR3 length equals 15 residues. The CDR3: CASSLGLAGEGEQYF. The CDR3 DNA is TGTGCCAGCAGCCTAGGACTAGCGGGAGAGGGAGAGCAGTACTTC.

This clone has just a few counts. The chain employs TRBV25-1 and TRBJ2-7, with D possibly matching TRBD1 (5 bases). The CDR3 is 14 amino acids. CDR1 is MGHDK and CDR2 is SYGVNS in the germline V gene. The ends were cut back, 3 bases at V and 5 bases at J, with 14 bases in the middle. The CDR3 spells CASSDHRISDEQYF. The CDR3 region has the DNA TGTGCCAGCAGTGATCACAGGATATCTGACGAGCAGTACTTC.

The rearrangement uses TRBV19 and TRBJ1-5; D is perhaps TRBD1 (5 bases). Germline V lookup: CDR1 LNHDA, CDR2 SQIVND (reference sequence). With 0 bases removed from V and 1 base from J, the gap between germline ends came to 7 bases. CDR3 length equals 15 residues. Here the CDR3 DNA reads TGTGCCAGTAGTATAGATCAGGGAAGCAATCAGCCCCAGCATTTT. As protein: CASSIDQGSNQPQHF.

V gene TRBV7-9 combines with J gene TRBJ1-4; D gene uncertain. CDR1 SEHNR and CDR2 FQNEAQ come from the germline V gene (reference sequence). Between the trimmed V and J ends, which lost 5 bases and 2 bases, there was a span of 12 bases. The CDR3 extends over 15 amino acids. The CDR3 nucleotides read TGTGCCAGCAGCGTAGAGCTGCGCACTAATGAAAAACTGTTTTTT. Its translation: CASSVELRTNEKLFF.

The CDR3: CASSPINDAGGGYTF. CDR3 nucleotides: TGTGCCAGCAGTCCAATAAATGATGCAGGGGGCGGCTACACCTTC. This chain connects TRBV7-8 to TRBJ1-2, with 8 bases identical to TRBD1. Germline V gene sequence: CDR1 SGHVS, CDR2 FQNEAQ. There are 15 residues in the CDR3. The trim removed 6 bases at V and 8 bases at J, leaving 14 bases unmatched.

This chain connects TRBV6-1 to TRBJ2-7, with TRBD1 matching over 9 bases. Germline V lookup: CDR1 MNHNS, CDR2 SASEGT. The CDR3 consists of 13 residues. With V trimmed by 6 bases and J by 3 bases, 3 bases remained unmatched. The CDR3 loop reads CASSRDRDYEQYF. DNA for the CDR3: TGTGCCAGCAGCCGGGACAGGGACTACGAGCAGTACTTC.

The table lists this clone with a count of one. The chain uses TRBV2 and TRBJ1-5; 7 nucleotides line up with TRBD1. V trimming: 7 bases; J trimming: 2 bases; junction bases outside the gene matches: 11. The CDR3 consists of 16 residues. Germline V CDR1 and CDR2: SNHLY, FYNNEI. In DNA, the CDR3 is TGTGCCAGCAAGAAAAAGGGACAGTTCGGCAATCAGCCCCAGCATTTT. Protein sequence: CASKKKGQFGNQPQHF.

The rearrangement joins TRBV19 to TRBJ2-7, with a weak D call TRBD2 (5 bases). From germline, CDR1 is LNHDA and CDR2 SQIVND (reference sequence). Deletions cut 9 bases from V and 0 bases from J, with 15 bases between. CDR3 length equals 14 residues. Here the CDR3 reads CASRWRASSYEQYF. The DNA of the CDR3 is TGTGCCAGCCGTTGGCGGGCTAGCTCCTACGAGCAGTACTTC.

This clone was seen a few times. The chain combines TRBV18 with TRBJ1-5; a weak D match, TRBD1 (6 bases). V lost 4 bases to trimming and J lost 5 bases, with 12 bases between them. The length of the CDR3 is 14 residues. Germline CDR1 and CDR2: KGHSH and LQKENI. As DNA, the CDR3 is TGTGCCAGCTCACTTTCGGACAGTGATCAGCCCCAGCATTTT. This translates into CASSLSDSDQPQHF.

The V gene is TRBV6-1, the J gene TRBJ2-5; no clear D gene. Trimming removed 2 bases from V and 2 bases from J, with 18 bases in between. This CDR3 comprises 17 residues. The germline V gene has CDR1 MNHNS and CDR2 SASEGT. The CDR3 is CASSERQAIPTQETQYF. Written as DNA, the CDR3 is TGTGCCAGCAGTGAAAGGCAGGCGATACCAACGCAAGAGACCCAGTACTTC.

The chain joins TRBV9 to TRBJ1-1; D not resolved. The V end was cut by 4 bases, the J end by 0 bases, with 10 bases between. The germline V gene has CDR1 SGDLS and CDR2 YYNGEE. This CDR3 region has 14 residues. CDR3 sequence: CASSPRSMNTEAFF. DNA of the CDR3: TGTGCCAGCAGCCCCAGATCCATGAACACTGAAGCTTTCTTT.

The chain combines TRBV2 with TRBJ2-2, with 10 bases fitting TRBD1. Germline CDR1 SNHLY, CDR2 FYNNEI. Trimming removed 6 bases from V and 5 bases from J; junction bases left unmatched: 3. The CDR3 is made up of 14 amino acids. The CDR3 region is CASSGQGGTGELFF. Here the CDR3 DNA reads TGTGCCAGCAGCGGACAGGGGGGGACCGGGGAGCTGTTTTTT. The full variable domain, in which reference TRBV2 and TRBJ2-2 provide the parts outside the CDR3, is EPEVTQTPSHQVTQMGQEVILRCVPISNHLYFYWYRQILGQKVEFLVSFYNNEISEKSEIFDDQFSVERPDGSNFTLKIRSTKLEDSAMYFCASSGQGGTGELFFGEGSRLTVL.

This chain connects TRBV4-1 to TRBJ1-2; D remains ambiguous. V lost 2 bases, J lost 2 bases, and 12 bases lay in between. The length of the CDR3 is 15 residues. Germline values: CDR1 MGHRA, CDR2 YSYEKL. This chain's CDR3 is CASSQTRGDNYGYTF. The CDR3 DNA reads as TGCGCCAGCAGCCAAACCCGGGGAGACAACTATGGCTACACCTTC.

The rearrangement joins TRBV9 to TRBJ2-7, with a weak D call TRBD1 (6 bases). Between the trimmed V and J ends, which lost 0 bases and 0 bases, there was a span of 10 bases. This CDR3 has 15 residues. In germline, CDR1 is SGDLS, CDR2 YYNGEE. The DNA for the CDR3 is TGTGCCAGCAGCGTAGGAGGGGGATTCTCCTACGAGCAGTACTTC. Its translation is CASSVGGGFSYEQYF.

This clone was observed a few times. The chain combines TRBV7-3 with TRBJ1-1; D ambiguous. CDR3 length: 14 amino acids. Deletions cut 5 bases from V and 4 bases from J, with 14 bases between. Germline lookup yields CDR1 SGHTA and CDR2 FQGTGA. This CDR3 reads CASSPRRGGTEAFF. The CDR3 DNA is TGTGCCAGCAGCCCTAGGCGGGGAGGCACTGAAGCTTTCTTT.

The rearrangement uses TRBV4-1 and TRBJ2-5; the match to TRBD1 covers 7 bases. This CDR3 has 14 amino acids. Germline V gene data show CDR1 as MGHRA and CDR2 as YSYEKL. The V segment lost 4 bases and the J segment 2 bases; nucleotides outside the gene matches: 4. CDR3 amino acids: CASSPRQGQETQYF. In nucleotides, the CDR3 is TGCGCCAGCAGCCCGAGACAGGGTCAAGAGACCCAGTACTTC.

V usage is TRBV5-4 and J usage is TRBJ1-1, with 11 bases matching TRBD1. The CDR3 has 15 amino acids. Germline V lookup: CDR1 SGHNT, CDR2 YYREEE (reference sequence). Losses at the gene ends were 4 bases for V and 5 bases for J; bases not matched to a gene: 7. CDR3 sequence reads: CASSPPGQGGTEAFF. CDR3 nucleotides: TGTGCCAGCAGCCCTCCGGGACAGGGGGGGACTGAAGCTTTCTTT. The full variable domain, its missing parts supplied by reference TRBV5-4 and TRBJ1-1, is ETGVTQSPTHLIKTRGQQVTLRCSSQSGHNTVSWYQQALGQGPQFIFQYYREEENGRGNFPPRFSGLQFPNYSSELNVNALELDDSALYLCASSPPGQGGTEAFFGQGTRLTVV.